This record looks at one T cell receptor (beta chain) sequence and its context. This CDR3 has 14 amino acids. Germline CDR1 MNHEY, CDR2 SVGAGI. V lost 4 bases and J 6 bases, leaving 13 bases between the germline ends. Clones were read by immunoSEQ multiplex PCR, and TCRdb kept only the in-frame ones, dropping some. The sample consists of under 250,000 clones, 70% to 85% of them appearing once. These data are taken from a study of blood T cell repertoires in COVID-19. Symptom resolution, clearance, or two negative PCRs marked donors in Cohort 3 as recovered. The rearrangement uses TRBV6-5 and TRBJ1-5; possible D gene TRBD1, 5 bases. This TCR was recovered from a woman in her sixties who had recovered from COVID-19. Sequencing was carried out using PBMCs or T cells enriched from blood (not recorded which). CDR3 in DNA: TGTGCCAGCAGTTCCGATGGGGGAGGTCAGCCCCAGCATTTT. Residues: CASSSDGGGQPQHF.